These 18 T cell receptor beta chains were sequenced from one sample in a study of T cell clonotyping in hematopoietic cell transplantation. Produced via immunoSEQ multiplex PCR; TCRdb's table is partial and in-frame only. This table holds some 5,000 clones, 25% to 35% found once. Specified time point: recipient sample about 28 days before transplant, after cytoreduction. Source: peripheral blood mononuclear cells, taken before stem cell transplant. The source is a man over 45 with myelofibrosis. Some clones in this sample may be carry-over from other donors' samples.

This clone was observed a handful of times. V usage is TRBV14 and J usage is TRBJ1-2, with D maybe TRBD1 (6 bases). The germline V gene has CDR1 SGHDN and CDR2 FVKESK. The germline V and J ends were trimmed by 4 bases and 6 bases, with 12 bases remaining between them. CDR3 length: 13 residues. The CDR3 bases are TGTGCCAGCAGCCGAAGGGACATAAATGGCTACACCTTC. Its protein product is CASSRRDINGYTF.

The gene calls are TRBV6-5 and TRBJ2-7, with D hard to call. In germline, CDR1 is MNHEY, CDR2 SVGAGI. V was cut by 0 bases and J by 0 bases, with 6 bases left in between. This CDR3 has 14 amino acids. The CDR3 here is CASSYSASSYEQYF. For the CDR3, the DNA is TGTGCCAGCAGTTACTCGGCCAGCTCCTACGAGCAGTACTTC.

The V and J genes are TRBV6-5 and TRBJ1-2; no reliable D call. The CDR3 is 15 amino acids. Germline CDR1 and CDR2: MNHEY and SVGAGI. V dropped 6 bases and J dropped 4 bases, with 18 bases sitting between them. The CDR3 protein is CASRLSGKMPYGYTF. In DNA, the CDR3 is TGTGCCAGCAGGTTAAGCGGGAAGATGCCCTATGGCTACACCTTC.

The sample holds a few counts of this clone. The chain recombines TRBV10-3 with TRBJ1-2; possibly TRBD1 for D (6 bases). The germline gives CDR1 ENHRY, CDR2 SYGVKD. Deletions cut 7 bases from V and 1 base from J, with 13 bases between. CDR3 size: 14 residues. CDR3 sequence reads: CAIKASQGNYGYTF. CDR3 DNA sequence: TGTGCCATCAAAGCTTCACAGGGTAACTATGGCTACACCTTC.

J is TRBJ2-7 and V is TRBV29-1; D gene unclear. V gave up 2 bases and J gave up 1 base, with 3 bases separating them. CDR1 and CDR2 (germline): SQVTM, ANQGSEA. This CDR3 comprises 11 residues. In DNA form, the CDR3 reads TGCAGCGTTGAATCTTCCTACGAGCAGTACTTC. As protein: CSVESSYEQYF.

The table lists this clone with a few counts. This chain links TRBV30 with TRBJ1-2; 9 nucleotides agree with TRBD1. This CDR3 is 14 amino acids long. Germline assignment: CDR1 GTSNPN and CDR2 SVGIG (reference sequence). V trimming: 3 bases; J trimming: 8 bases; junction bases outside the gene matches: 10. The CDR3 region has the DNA TGTGCCTGGAGCCGGGACAGGGCTGGGGGAGGCTACACCTTC. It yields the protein CAWSRDRAGGGYTF.

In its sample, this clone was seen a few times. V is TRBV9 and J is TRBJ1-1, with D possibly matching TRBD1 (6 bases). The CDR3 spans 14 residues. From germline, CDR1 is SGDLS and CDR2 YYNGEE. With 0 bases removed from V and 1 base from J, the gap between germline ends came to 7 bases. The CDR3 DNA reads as TGTGCCAGCAGCGTAGGACAGGAGAACACTGAAGCTTTCTTT. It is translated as CASSVGQENTEAFF.

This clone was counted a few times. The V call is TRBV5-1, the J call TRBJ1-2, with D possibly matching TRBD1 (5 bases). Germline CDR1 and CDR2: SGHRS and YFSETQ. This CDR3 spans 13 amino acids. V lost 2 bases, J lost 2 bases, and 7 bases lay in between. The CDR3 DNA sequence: TGCGCCAGCAGCTTAGGGGAGAACTATGGCTACACCTTC. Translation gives CASSLGENYGYTF.

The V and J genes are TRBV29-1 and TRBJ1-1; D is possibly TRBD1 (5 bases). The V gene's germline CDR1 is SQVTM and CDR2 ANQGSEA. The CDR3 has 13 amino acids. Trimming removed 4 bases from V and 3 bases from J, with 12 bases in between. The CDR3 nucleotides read TGCAGCGTTGGATCAGGGTCGGACACTGAAGCTTTCTTT. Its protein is CSVGSGSDTEAFF.

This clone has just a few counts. CDR3 bases: TGTGCCAGCAGTTACTCTGGGGGCACCGGGGAGCTGTTTTTT. Protein: CASSYSGGTGELFF. The chain has TRBV6-5 and TRBJ2-2, with D possibly called TRBD1 or TRBD2 (5 bases each). The CDR3 is made up of 14 amino acids. Between the trimmed V and J ends, which lost 0 bases and 4 bases, there was a span of 6 bases. Germline lookup yields CDR1 MNHEY and CDR2 SVGAGI.

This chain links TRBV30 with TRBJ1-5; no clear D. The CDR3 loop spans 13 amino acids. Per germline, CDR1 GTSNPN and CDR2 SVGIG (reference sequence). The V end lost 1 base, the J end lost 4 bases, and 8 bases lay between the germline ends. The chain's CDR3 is CAWSELLNQPQHF. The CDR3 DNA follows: TGTGCCTGGAGTGAGCTGCTAAATCAGCCCCAGCATTTT.

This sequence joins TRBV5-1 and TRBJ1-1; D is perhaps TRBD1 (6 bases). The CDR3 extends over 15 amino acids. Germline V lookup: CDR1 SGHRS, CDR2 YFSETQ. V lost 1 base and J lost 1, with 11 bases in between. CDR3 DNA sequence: TGCGCCAGCAGCTTGAGGTGGGGGCCGAACACTGAAGCTTTCTTT. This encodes CASSLRWGPNTEAFF.

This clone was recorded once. This chain's CDR3 is CASSVRSTGELFF. The CDR3 DNA reads TGTGCCAGCAGCGTCAGGAGCACCGGGGAGCTGTTTTTT. The chain uses TRBV6-1 and TRBJ2-2; D call uncertain. Trimming left V 6 bases short and J 4 bases short, with 9 bases between. Per the germline V gene, CDR1 is MNHNS and CDR2 is SASEGT. There are 13 residues in the CDR3.

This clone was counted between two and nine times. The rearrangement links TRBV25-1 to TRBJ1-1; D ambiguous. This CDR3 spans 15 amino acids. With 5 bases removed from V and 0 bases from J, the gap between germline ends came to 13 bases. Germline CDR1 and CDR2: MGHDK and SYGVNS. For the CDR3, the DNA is TGTGCCAGCAGTCCTACGGGCCTCGTGAACACTGAAGCTTTCTTT. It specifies CASSPTGLVNTEAFF.

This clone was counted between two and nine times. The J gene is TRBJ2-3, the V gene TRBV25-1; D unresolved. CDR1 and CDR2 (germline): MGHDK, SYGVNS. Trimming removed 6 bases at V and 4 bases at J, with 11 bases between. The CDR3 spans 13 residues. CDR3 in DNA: TGTGCCAGCAGCCTGCTTAGGCCAGATACGCAGTATTTT. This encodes CASSLLRPDTQYF.

The CDR3, as DNA: TGTGCCTGGGATGGAGACACTGAAGCTTTCTTT. Translation gives CAWDGDTEAFF. J is TRBJ1-1 and V is TRBV30; D is ambiguous. The CDR3 is 11 residues long. The V end lost 5 bases, the J end lost 3 bases, and 7 bases lay between the germline ends. Germline V gene data show CDR1 as GTSNPN and CDR2 as SVGIG (reference sequence).

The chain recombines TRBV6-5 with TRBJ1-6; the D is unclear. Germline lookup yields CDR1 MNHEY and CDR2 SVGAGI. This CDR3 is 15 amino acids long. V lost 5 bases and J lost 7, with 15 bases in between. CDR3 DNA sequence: TGTGCCAGCAGTCCCTCCGAGGGCGGCAATTCACCCCTCCACTTT. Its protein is CASSPSEGGNSPLHF.

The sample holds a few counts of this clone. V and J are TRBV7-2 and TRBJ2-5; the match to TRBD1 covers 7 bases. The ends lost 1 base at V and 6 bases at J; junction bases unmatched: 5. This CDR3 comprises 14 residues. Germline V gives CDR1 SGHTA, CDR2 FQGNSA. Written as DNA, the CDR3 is TGTGCCAGCAGCTTAGAAGGGGGCGCGAAGACCCAGTACTTC. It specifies CASSLEGGAKTQYF.